These T cell receptor beta chains were read from a single sample in a study of response to subunit inactivated influenza vaccine. TCRdb analysed the RT-PCR reads with MiXCR anew, one entry per CDR3 protein. The table includes about 500,000 distinct CDR3 sequences, approximately 17% detected once. The sample here was CD4+ T cells sorted from PBMCs, taken less than 25 months after vaccination. These receptors were taken from a man aged 50 to 75 who received an inactivated influenza vaccine. Both conserved end residues are part of each CDR3. Each record gives: D gene, V gene, J gene, clone size, CDR3 DNA, CDR3 protein. A D gene is named only where the DNA matches it firmly. Clone size, where shown, is once, few, many, or a class for clones that have expanded.

D gene: TRBD2; V gene: TRBV20-1; J gene: TRBJ2-7; clone size: NA; CDR3 DNA: TGCAGTGCCTCGGGACTAGCCGACTACGAGCAGTACTTC; CDR3 protein: CSASGLADYEQYF
D gene: NA; V gene: TRBV10-3; J gene: TRBJ2-7; clone size: NA; CDR3 DNA: TGTGCCATCGGGCCTAGTTCGTTCCACGAGCAGTACTTC; CDR3 protein: CAIGPSSFHEQYF
D gene: TRBD1; V gene: TRBV3-1; J gene: TRBJ2-7; clone size: NA; CDR3 DNA: TGTGCCAGCAGCCTGTGGACAGGGGGCTACGAGCAGTACTTC; CDR3 protein: CASSLWTGGYEQYF
D gene: NA; V gene: TRBV20-1; J gene: TRBJ2-7; clone size: few; CDR3 DNA: TGCAGTGCACCGCTCGAAGAGCAGTACTTC; CDR3 protein: CSAPLEEQYF
D gene: NA; V gene: TRBV11-2; J gene: TRBJ1-5; clone size: many; CDR3 DNA: TGTGCCAGCAGCGTAACCGGGAGCAATCAGCCCCAGCATTTT; CDR3 protein: CASSVTGSNQPQHF
D gene: NA; V gene: TRBV6-2/TRBV6-3; J gene: TRBJ1-5; clone size: NA; CDR3 DNA: TGTGCCAGCAACAACGCCGAAAATCAGCCCCAGCATTTT; CDR3 protein: CASNNAENQPQHF
D gene: NA; V gene: TRBV20-1; J gene: TRBJ1-1; clone size: many; CDR3 DNA: TGCAGTGCTAGGCCCGGGAACACTGAAGCTTTCTTT; CDR3 protein: CSARPGNTEAFF
D gene: TRBD1; V gene: TRBV27; J gene: TRBJ1-2; clone size: many; CDR3 DNA: TGTGCCAGCAAACGGACAGGGGGGTATGGCTACACCTTC; CDR3 protein: CASKRTGGYGYTF
D gene: NA; V gene: TRBV29-1; J gene: TRBJ2-7; clone size: NA; CDR3 DNA: TGCAGTATGACAGGTGGGGACGAGCAGTACTTC; CDR3 protein: CSMTGGDEQYF
D gene: NA; V gene: TRBV7-9; J gene: TRBJ1-1; clone size: few; CDR3 DNA: TGTGCCAGCAGCTTAGCCCATAACCACGGGGCGAACACTGAAGCTTTCTTT; CDR3 protein: CASSLAHNHGANTEAFF
D gene: NA; V gene: TRBV4-3; J gene: TRBJ1-4; clone size: many; CDR3 DNA: TGCGCCAGCAGCCAAGCGATACCCCGACGGAATAATGAAAAACTGTTTTTT; CDR3 protein: CASSQAIPRRNNEKLFF
D gene: TRBD2; V gene: TRBV6-1; J gene: TRBJ2-3; clone size: NA; CDR3 DNA: TGTGCCAGCAGTGTTCACTTCGGGACTAGCGGCGTTGTAATATCAGATACGCAGTATTTT; CDR3 protein: CASSVHFGTSGVVISDTQYF
D gene: NA; V gene: TRBV5-1; J gene: TRBJ2-7; clone size: few; CDR3 DNA: TGCGCCAGCAGCTCCCACCCGTGGGAGCAGTACTTC; CDR3 protein: CASSSHPWEQYF
D gene: NA; V gene: TRBV5-1; J gene: TRBJ1-4; clone size: few; CDR3 DNA: TGCGCCAGCAGCTTGGGGCAGCCGAACCGCCGTGAAAAACTGTTTTTT; CDR3 protein: CASSLGQPNRREKLFF
D gene: NA; V gene: TRBV21-1; J gene: TRBJ2-5; clone size: few; CDR3 DNA: TGTGCCAGCAGCCCCGGGCTAGCGGGAGGGGAGACCCAGTACTTC; CDR3 protein: CASSPGLAGGETQYF
D gene: TRBD2; V gene: TRBV12-3/TRBV12-4; J gene: TRBJ2-1; clone size: NA; CDR3 DNA: TGTGCCAGCAGTTGGCTAGCGGCTGACAATGAGCAGTTCTTC; CDR3 protein: CASSWLAADNEQFF
D gene: NA; V gene: TRBV7-2; J gene: TRBJ2-2; clone size: NA; CDR3 DNA: TGTGCCAGCAGCCGGACAGTTGCGAACACCGGGGAGCTGTTTTTT; CDR3 protein: CASSRTVANTGELFF
D gene: TRBD1; V gene: TRBV28; J gene: TRBJ2-1; clone size: NA; CDR3 DNA: TGTGCCAGCAGCCGGTGGGACAGGGATCGACTTGGTGAGCAGTTCTTC; CDR3 protein: CASSRWDRDRLGEQFF
D gene: NA; V gene: TRBV5-4; J gene: TRBJ2-3; clone size: many; CDR3 DNA: TGTGCCAGCAGCTTGGGGTTCGGCGGGGGCACAGATACGCAGTATTTT; CDR3 protein: CASSLGFGGGTDTQYF
D gene: NA; V gene: TRBV28; J gene: TRBJ1-4; clone size: few; CDR3 DNA: TGTGCCAGCAGCCAAGGGGGATATAATGAAAAACTGTTTTTT; CDR3 protein: CASSQGGYNEKLFF
D gene: TRBD1; V gene: TRBV11-2; J gene: TRBJ2-2; clone size: many; CDR3 DNA: TGTGCCAGCAGCTATACCGGGACAGGCTTTTTGGGGGAAAACACCGGGGAGCTGTTTTTT; CDR3 protein: CASSYTGTGFLGENTGELFF
D gene: NA; V gene: TRBV29-1; J gene: TRBJ1-2; clone size: many; CDR3 DNA: TGCAGCACAGCTCAGGGCCACTATGGCTACACCTTC; CDR3 protein: CSTAQGHYGYTF
D gene: NA; V gene: TRBV4-3; J gene: TRBJ1-3; clone size: few; CDR3 DNA: TGCGCCAGCAGCCAAGTCGTTTACAGTCAGAGAAACACCATATATTTT; CDR3 protein: CASSQVVYSQRNTIYF
D gene: NA; V gene: TRBV27; J gene: TRBJ2-7; clone size: NA; CDR3 DNA: TGTGCCAGCAGTACGGGGAGGAGCTCCTACGAGCAGTACTTC; CDR3 protein: CASSTGRSSYEQYF
D gene: NA; V gene: TRBV5-1; J gene: TRBJ2-2; clone size: few; CDR3 DNA: TGCGCCAGCAGCTTGGTGCGGGGCACGGACACCGGGGAGCTGTTTTTT; CDR3 protein: CASSLVRGTDTGELFF
D gene: TRBD1; V gene: TRBV7-8; J gene: TRBJ2-1; clone size: few; CDR3 DNA: TGTGCCAGCAGCTTGGGAAGTGGACAGGGGGGGTTCTTC; CDR3 protein: CASSLGSGQGGFF
D gene: TRBD1; V gene: TRBV6-1; J gene: TRBJ1-2; clone size: NA; CDR3 DNA: TGTGCCAGCAGTGAACCCGGGACAGATATTCGTAATGGCTACACCTTC; CDR3 protein: CASSEPGTDIRNGYTF
D gene: NA; V gene: TRBV20-1; J gene: TRBJ2-1; clone size: many; CDR3 DNA: TGCAGTGCTAGACCTCCTGGAGAGCAGTTCTTC; CDR3 protein: CSARPPGEQFF
D gene: NA; V gene: TRBV11-3; J gene: TRBJ2-1; clone size: NA; CDR3 DNA: TGTGCCAGCAGCTCTGCTAATTCCCGGCACAATGAGCAGTTCTTC; CDR3 protein: CASSSANSRHNEQFF
D gene: NA; V gene: TRBV15; J gene: TRBJ2-7; clone size: NA; CDR3 DNA: TGTGCCACCAGCAGAACCGACAGGACCTACGAGCAGTACTTC; CDR3 protein: CATSRTDRTYEQYF
D gene: NA; V gene: TRBV7-2; J gene: TRBJ1-6; clone size: many; CDR3 DNA: TGTGCCAGCAGCTTAGCGGGGGCAGGGAGTAAATATAATTCACCCCTCCACTTT; CDR3 protein: CASSLAGAGSKYNSPLHF
D gene: TRBD2; V gene: TRBV12-3/TRBV12-4; J gene: TRBJ2-7; clone size: NA; CDR3 DNA: TGTGCCAGCAGTCCCGGGACTAGCGGCCCCCCACCGTACTTC; CDR3 protein: CASSPGTSGPPPYF
D gene: TRBD1; V gene: TRBV6-2/TRBV6-3; J gene: TRBJ1-5; clone size: NA; CDR3 DNA: TGTGCCAGCAGTCCGACAGGGGCTGGGAATCAGCCCCAGCATTTT; CDR3 protein: CASSPTGAGNQPQHF